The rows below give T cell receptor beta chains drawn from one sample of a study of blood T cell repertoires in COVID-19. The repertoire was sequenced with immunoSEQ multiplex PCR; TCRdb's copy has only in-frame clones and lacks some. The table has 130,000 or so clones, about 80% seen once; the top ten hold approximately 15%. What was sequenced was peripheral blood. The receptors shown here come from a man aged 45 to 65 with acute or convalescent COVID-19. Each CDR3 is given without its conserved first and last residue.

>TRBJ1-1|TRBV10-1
ASSERRGSAEAF
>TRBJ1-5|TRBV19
ASSRGRGDRNQPQH
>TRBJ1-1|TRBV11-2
ASSLAGYTEAF
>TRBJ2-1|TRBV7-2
ASSLAKLADNEQF
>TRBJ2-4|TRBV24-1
ATSENTGDIQY
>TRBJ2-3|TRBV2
ASSENPASTDTQY
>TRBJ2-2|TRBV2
ASKLGQGGTGELF
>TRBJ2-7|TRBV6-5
ASSRPGQGKPEQY
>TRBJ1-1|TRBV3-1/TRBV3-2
ASSHGDRWQRAF
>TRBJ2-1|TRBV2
ASSLAGGPGNEQF
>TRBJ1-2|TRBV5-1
ASSLITGNYGYT
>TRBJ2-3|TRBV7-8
ASSPNLDRGADTQY
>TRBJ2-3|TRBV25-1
ASSDGGRTDTQY
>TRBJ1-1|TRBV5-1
ASSQAGGGEAF
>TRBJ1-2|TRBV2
ASSEDTTGGINFGYT
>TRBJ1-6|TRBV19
ASSFGGPSSYNSPLH
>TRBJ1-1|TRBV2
ASSGTQGAGTEAF
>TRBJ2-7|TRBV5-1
ASSAGQALYSYEQY
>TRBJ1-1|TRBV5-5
ASRWAANTEAF
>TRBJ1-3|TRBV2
ASSEIGTVGNTIY
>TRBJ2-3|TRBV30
AWSLPGQGFKDTQY
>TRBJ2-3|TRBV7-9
ASSSPKQGGYTDTQY
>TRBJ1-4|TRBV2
ASSLNEKLF
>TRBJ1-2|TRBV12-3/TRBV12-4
ASRGGTGDGYT
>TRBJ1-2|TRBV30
AWSVQTGVRGYT
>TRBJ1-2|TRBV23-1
ASRRTDPTGHYGYT
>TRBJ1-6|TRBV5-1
ASSSVLDSLRSPLH
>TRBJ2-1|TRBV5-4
ASSRPQGRNNEQF
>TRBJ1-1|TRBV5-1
ASSLSDSGDTEAF
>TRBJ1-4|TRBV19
ASNLPGQSNEKLF
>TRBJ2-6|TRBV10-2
ASTRPQGASGANVLT
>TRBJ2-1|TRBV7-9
ASTLSGARGNEQF
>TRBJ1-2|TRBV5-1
ASSLNRDRGGYT
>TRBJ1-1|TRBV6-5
ASRGLRGNTEAF
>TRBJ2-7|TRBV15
ATSRDPQGDYEQY
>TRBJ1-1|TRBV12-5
ASGFLTGNTEAF
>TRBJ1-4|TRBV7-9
ASSGRTGHTPTNEKLF
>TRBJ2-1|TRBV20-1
SAQRGNEQF
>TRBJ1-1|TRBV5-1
ASSPIPGTGDGAF
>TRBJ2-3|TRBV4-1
ASSQVSGGSDTDTQY
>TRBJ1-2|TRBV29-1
SVAGTATGGYT
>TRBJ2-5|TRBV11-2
ASSLLGETQY
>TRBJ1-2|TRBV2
ASSPGQGNSDYGYT